Listed below are T cell receptor beta chains from one sample, sequenced in a study of T cell responses to AZD1222 COVID-19 vaccine. Assay used: immunoSEQ multiplex PCR; TCRdb lists only in-frame clones, some missing. The repertoire holds around 160,000 clones, with more than 75% as singletons. Source: peripheral blood, taken on day 0 of MenACWY control vaccination. Source of these receptors: an adult in good health. Both conserved end residues are part of each CDR3. D genes are given only for firm matches. A clone size is listed for some rows: how often the clone was seen (once, few, many), or a class if it is expanded.

D | size | J | length | V | CDR3 | DNA
- | - | TRBJ2-1 | 17 | TRBV4-1 | CASSQGWGTRISNEQFF | TGCGCCAGCAGCCAAGGTTGGGGGACACGGATCAGCAATGAGCAGTTCTTC
- | once | TRBJ1-1 | 13 | TRBV6-5 | CASSLPGVGEAFF | TGTGCCAGCAGTTTGCCCGGGGTGGGTGAAGCTTTCTTT
- | once | TRBJ1-1 | 13 | TRBV7-2 | CASSLDFGDEAFF | TGTGCCAGCAGCTTAGATTTTGGAGATGAAGCTTTCTTT
- | - | TRBJ1-5 | 15 | TRBV4-1 | CASSQDMGDNQPQHF | TGCGCCAGCAGCCAAGATATGGGAGACAATCAGCCCCAGCATTTT
TRBD1 | - | TRBJ1-2 | 13 | TRBV2 | CASIRQGGNGYTF | TGTGCCAGCATAAGACAGGGAGGCAATGGCTACACCTTC
- | - | TRBJ1-1 | 13 | TRBV18 | CASSATGTTEAFF | TGTGCCAGCTCGGCTACAGGTACCACTGAAGCTTTCTTT
- | - | TRBJ2-3 | 13 | TRBV5-8 | CASGTGFKDTQYF | TGTGCCAGCGGTACGGGTTTCAAGGATACGCAGTATTTT
- | - | TRBJ2-1 | 14 | TRBV6-5 | CASSYRTHLNEQFF | TGTGCCAGCAGTTACCGGACACACCTCAATGAGCAGTTCTTC
- | - | TRBJ2-5 | 17 | TRBV2 | CASSPEAPNRKGETQYF | TGTGCCAGCAGTCCCGAGGCTCCGAACAGAAAGGGGGAGACCCAGTACTTC
- | once | TRBJ2-3 | 13 | TRBV29-1 | CSARSGSTDTQYF | TGCAGCGCCCGGAGCGGGAGCACAGATACGCAGTATTTT
TRBD1 | - | TRBJ2-3 | 15 | TRBV7-9 | CASSGGQGGSDTQYF | TGTGCCAGCAGTGGCGGACAGGGGGGCTCCGATACGCAGTATTTT
- | - | TRBJ1-4 | 15 | TRBV18 | CASSPPGRAHEKLFF | TGTGCCAGCTCACCACCGGGCAGGGCCCATGAAAAACTGTTTTTT
- | - | TRBJ2-6 | 15 | TRBV30 | CAWSVSGAGANVLTF | TGTGCCTGGAGTGTATCAGGGGCTGGGGCCAACGTCCTGACTTTC
- | - | TRBJ2-3 | 15 | TRBV7-9 | CASSFGGSSTDTQYF | TGTGCCAGCAGCTTCGGGGGCTCAAGCACAGATACGCAGTATTTT
TRBD1 | - | TRBJ1-1 | 17 | TRBV9 | CASSVVPTGQVNTEAFF | TGTGCCAGCAGCGTAGTCCCCACGGGACAGGTGAACACTGAAGCTTTCTTT
- | few | TRBJ1-1 | 12 | TRBV2 | CASRASREEAFF | TGTGCCAGCAGGGCCTCCAGGGAGGAAGCTTTCTTT
TRBD1 | - | TRBJ1-1 | 16 | TRBV13 | CATSPRQGAGNTEAFF | TGTGCCACCAGCCCCCGACAGGGGGCGGGGAACACTGAAGCTTTCTTT
- | few | TRBJ1-1 | 14 | TRBV7-9 | CASSLEGVNTEAFF | TGTGCCAGCAGCTTAGAGGGGGTTAACACTGAAGCTTTCTTT
TRBD2 | - | TRBJ2-1 | 16 | TRBV7-2 | CASSLGLAGARNEQFF | TGTGCCAGCAGCTTAGGACTAGCGGGGGCGAGGAATGAGCAGTTCTTC
- | - | TRBJ1-3 | 13 | TRBV12-3/TRBV12-4 | CASSAYSGNTIYF | TGTGCCAGCAGCGCCTACTCTGGAAACACCATATATTTT
- | - | TRBJ2-5 | 13 | TRBV5-1 | CASSLKGGETQYF | TGCGCCAGCAGCTTGAAAGGGGGAGAGACCCAGTACTTC
- | once | TRBJ1-2 | 13 | TRBV29-1 | CSVTVTLNYGYTF | TGCAGCGTTACAGTGACTTTAAACTATGGCTACACCTTC
- | - | TRBJ1-6 | 12 | TRBV28 | CASIGRVGPLHF | TGTGCCAGCATCGGACGAGTCGGACCCCTCCACTTT
TRBD1 | few | TRBJ1-5 | 14 | TRBV19 | CASSTGQGAQPQHF | TGTGCCAGTAGCACGGGACAGGGGGCTCAGCCCCAGCATTTT
TRBD2 | few | TRBJ2-5 | 12 | TRBV2 | CASRAGTSGGYF | TGTGCCAGCAGGGCCGGGACTAGCGGGGGGTACTTC
- | - | TRBJ2-3 | 15 | TRBV7-2 | CASSLVSAETDTQYF | TGTGCCAGCAGCTTAGTAAGTGCTGAAACAGATACGCAGTATTTT
TRBD1 | - | TRBJ1-6 | 13 | TRBV2 | CASRQGNRSPLHF | TGTGCCAGCCGACAGGGTAATCGTTCACCCCTCCACTTT
- | - | TRBJ1-6 | 14 | TRBV6-1 | CASSELAGNSPLHF | TGTGCCAGCAGTGAATTGGCGGGGAATTCACCCCTCCACTTT
- | - | TRBJ2-2 | 13 | TRBV4-2 | CASSRQDWGELFF | TGTGCCAGCAGCCGGCAGGACTGGGGGGAGCTGTTTTTT
- | - | TRBJ1-1 | 13 | TRBV5-4 | CASSLGWEMDAFF | TGTGCCAGCAGCTTGGGTTGGGAGATGGACGCTTTCTTT
- | - | TRBJ2-7 | 13 | TRBV29-1 | CSALVPTSYEQYF | TGCAGCGCGCTCGTACCCACGTCCTACGAGCAGTACTTC
- | - | TRBJ1-2 | 16 | TRBV5-1 | CASSLGAGADSYGYTF | TGCGCCAGCAGCTTGGGGGCAGGGGCGGACTCCTATGGCTACACCTTC
TRBD2 | - | TRBJ2-3 | 16 | TRBV9 | CASSGTSGAPTDTQYF | TGTGCCAGCAGCGGTACTAGCGGCGCACCCACAGATACGCAGTATTTT
- | - | TRBJ1-4 | 14 | TRBV11-2 | CASSRLGPNEKLFF | TGTGCCAGCAGCCGCTTGGGACCTAATGAAAAACTGTTTTTT
TRBD1 | - | TRBJ1-5 | 15 | TRBV2 | CASSERKGQYQPQHF | TGTGCCAGCAGTGAGCGTAAGGGACAGTATCAGCCCCAGCATTTT
- | - | TRBJ2-3 | 17 | TRBV10-2 | CASSESKTGSLTDTQYF | TGCGCCAGCAGTGAGTCGAAAACAGGGTCTCTCACAGATACGCAGTATTTT
- | - | TRBJ2-2 | 13 | TRBV9 | CASSVTGTGELFF | TGTGCCAGCAGCGTTACAGGGACCGGGGAGCTGTTTTTT
TRBD1 | - | TRBJ1-2 | 14 | TRBV6-5 | CASTLGQGSDGYTF | TGTGCCAGCACCCTAGGACAGGGCAGCGATGGCTACACCTTC
- | - | TRBJ1-5 | 16 | TRBV19 | CASSVPYPASNQPQHF | TGTGCCAGTAGTGTGCCCTATCCCGCTAGCAATCAGCCCCAGCATTTT
- | - | TRBJ2-6 | 13 | TRBV19 | CASTPVHHNVLTF | TGTGCCAGTACCCCGGTTCACCACAACGTCCTGACTTTC
- | - | TRBJ1-2 | 13 | TRBV6-5 | CASSTPGRHGYTF | TGTGCCAGCTCGACCCCGGGGCGCCATGGCTACACCTTC
TRBD2 | - | TRBJ2-3 | 15 | TRBV4-2 | CASSRRLADTDTQYF | TGTGCCAGCAGCCGAAGACTAGCGGACACAGATACGCAGTATTTT
- | few | TRBJ2-6 | 15 | TRBV19 | CASSFDRSGANVLTF | TGTGCCAGTAGTTTCGACAGGTCTGGGGCCAACGTCCTGACTTTC
- | - | TRBJ1-2 | 14 | TRBV9 | CASSTLTGRHGYTF | TGTGCCAGCAGCACCCTGACAGGTCGCCATGGCTACACCTTC
- | - | TRBJ2-3 | 14 | TRBV5-4 | CASSQQMTGDTQYF | TGTGCCAGCAGCCAACAGATGACCGGAGATACGCAGTATTTT
- | - | TRBJ2-2 | 12 | TRBV5-6 | CASSLATGELFF | TGTGCCAGCAGCTTGGCTACCGGGGAGCTGTTTTTT
- | - | TRBJ1-3 | 14 | TRBV5-1 | CASSETAIGNTIYF | TGCGCCAGCAGCGAGACAGCGATTGGAAACACCATATATTTT
- | - | TRBJ1-1 | 13 | TRBV12-3/TRBV12-4 | CASILSASTEAFF | TGTGCCAGCATCCTATCCGCTAGCACTGAAGCTTTCTTT
- | - | TRBJ2-2 | 15 | TRBV28 | CASSLTSLNTGELFF | TGTGCCAGCAGCCTCACTAGCCTGAACACCGGGGAGCTGTTTTTT